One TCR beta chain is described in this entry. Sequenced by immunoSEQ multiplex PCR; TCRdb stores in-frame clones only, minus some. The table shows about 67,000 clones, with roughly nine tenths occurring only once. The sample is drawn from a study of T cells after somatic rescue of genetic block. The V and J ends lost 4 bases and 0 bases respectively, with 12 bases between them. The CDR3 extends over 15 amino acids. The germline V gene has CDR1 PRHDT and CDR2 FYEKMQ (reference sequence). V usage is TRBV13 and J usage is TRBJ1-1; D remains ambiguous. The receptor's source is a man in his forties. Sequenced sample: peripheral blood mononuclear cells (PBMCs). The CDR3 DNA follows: TGTGCCAGCAGCTCGCCGATGCTCCTGAACACTGAAGCTTTCTTT. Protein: CASSSPMLLNTEAFF.